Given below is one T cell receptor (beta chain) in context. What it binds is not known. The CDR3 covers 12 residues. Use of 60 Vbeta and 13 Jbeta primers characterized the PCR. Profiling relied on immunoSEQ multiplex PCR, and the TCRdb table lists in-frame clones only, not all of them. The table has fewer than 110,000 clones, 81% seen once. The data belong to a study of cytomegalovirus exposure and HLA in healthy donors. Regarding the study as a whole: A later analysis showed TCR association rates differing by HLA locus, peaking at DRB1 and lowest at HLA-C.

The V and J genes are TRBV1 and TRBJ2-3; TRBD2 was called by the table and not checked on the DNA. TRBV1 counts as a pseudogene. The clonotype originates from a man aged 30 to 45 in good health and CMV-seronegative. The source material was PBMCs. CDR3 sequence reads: CTSSQSEGPQYF. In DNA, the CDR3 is TGCACCAGCAGCCAATCCGAGGGCCCCCAGTATTTT.